Shown below are 32 T cell receptor beta chains from a single sample sequenced in a study of blood T cell repertoires in COVID-19. Data came from immunoSEQ multiplex PCR; TCRdb stores just in-frame clones and leaves some out. This table has roughly 250,000 clones, approximately 86% appearing once. Sample: PBMCs or T cells enriched from blood (not recorded which). The source of these receptors is a woman between 50 and 59 years old who had recovered from COVID-19.

The chain uses TRBV6-2 or TRBV6-3 and TRBJ1-1; D unclear. The CDR3 length is 12 residues. V dropped 0 bases and J dropped 8 bases, with 7 bases sitting between them. Germline V lookup: CDR1 MNHEY, CDR2 SVGEGT. The CDR3 protein is CASSYSTQEAFF. CDR3 nucleotide sequence: TGTGCCAGCAGTTACTCGACACAAGAAGCTTTCTTT.

The CDR3 reads CAVGQGRQYGYTF. DNA for the CDR3: TGTGCCGTAGGGCAGGGTCGGCAATATGGCTACACCTTC. This rearrangement joins TRBV28 to TRBJ1-2; D may be TRBD1 (5 bases). There are 13 residues in the CDR3. Trimming took 11 bases from V and 5 from J, leaving 18 bases between them. Germline-derived CDR1 and CDR2 are MDHEN and SYDVKM.

The chain combines TRBV5-1 with TRBJ1-3; no reliable D call. The germline V gene encodes CDR1 SGHRS and CDR2 YFSETQ. The length of the CDR3 is 15 residues. V lost 3 bases, J lost 3 bases, and 13 bases lay in between. CDR3 DNA: TGCGCCAGCAGCTCTTCGAGTATACGTGGAAACACCATATATTTT. As protein: CASSSSSIRGNTIYF.

Concerning this clone: Other DNA variants within this sample encode the same CDR3. The chain is built from TRBV28 and TRBJ1-3, with 7 bases fitting TRBD1. V was clipped by 4 bases and J by 1 base; unmatched bases: 4. In germline, CDR1 is MDHEN, CDR2 SYDVKM. This CDR3 is built from 15 residues. The chain's CDR3 is CASSSGQASGNTIYF. CDR3 nucleotide sequence: TGTGCCAGCAGTTCCGGACAGGCTTCTGGAAACACCATATATTTT.

V is TRBV15 and J is TRBJ2-5; the D gene is possibly TRBD1 (5 bases). The CDR3 length is 16 residues. Germline V gene lookup returns CDR1 LNHNV and CDR2 YYDKDF (reference sequence). The V end lost 3 bases, the J end lost 2 bases, and 16 bases lay between the germline ends. Here the CDR3 DNA reads TGTGCCACCAGCAGGAGTACAGGAATCGGGCAAGAGACCCAGTACTTC. This sequence encodes CATSRSTGIGQETQYF.

The CDR3 is CASSLVGSGVNQPQHF. CDR3 coding DNA: TGTGCCAGCAGCTTAGTTGGATCAGGGGTCAATCAGCCCCAGCATTTT. The chain combines TRBV7-2 with TRBJ1-5; weak D call: TRBD1 (6 bases). The CDR3 runs 16 residues. V lost 1 base and J 3 bases, leaving 13 bases between the germline ends. Germline loops: CDR1 SGHTA, CDR2 FQGNSA.

This chain joins TRBV9 and TRBJ2-7, with 11 bases aligning to TRBD1. Losses at the gene ends were 3 bases for V and 2 bases for J; bases not matched to a gene: 7. The CDR3 has 16 amino acids. CDR1 SGDLS and CDR2 YYNGEE come from the germline V gene. CDR3 nucleotides: TGTGCCAGCAGCGCAGGGACAGGGGGTTCCACCTACGAGCAGTACTTC. Translation gives CASSAGTGGSTYEQYF.

This clone was seen ten or more times. The sample has other DNA sequences that encode this CDR3 too. The chain carries TRBV2 and TRBJ1-4; D is ambiguous. This CDR3 is built from 11 residues. Trimming stripped 8 bases from V and 6 bases from J, with 7 bases between. Looked up from germline, CDR1 is SNHLY and CDR2 is FYNNEI. In DNA form, the CDR3 reads TGTGCCAGCGGGCAGGATGAAAAACTGTTTTTT. It specifies CASGQDEKLFF.

The V call is TRBV7-2, the J call TRBJ2-1; D is unclear. The V and J ends lost 1 base and 7 bases respectively, with 5 bases between them. The V gene's germline CDR1 is SGHTA and CDR2 FQGNSA. The CDR3 is 12 residues long. CDR3: CASSLGRNEQFF. CDR3 sequence (DNA): TGTGCCAGCAGCTTAGGTCGTAATGAGCAGTTCTTC. Drawing the rest from reference TRBV7-2 and TRBJ2-1, the complete variable domain is GAGVSQSPSNKVTEKGKDVELRCDPISGHTALYWYRQSLGQGLEFLIYFQGNSAPDKSGLPSDRFSAERTGGSVSTLTIQRTQQEDSAVYLCASSLGRNEQFFGPGTRLTVL.

V usage is TRBV18 and J usage is TRBJ2-7; TRBD1 might be the D (5 bases). The CDR3 runs to 14 residues. V was clipped by 4 bases and J by 3 bases, with 13 bases between them. The V gene's germline CDR1 is KGHSH and CDR2 LQKENI. The DNA of the CDR3 is TGTGCCAGCTCACTACAGGATACCGTCTACGAGCAGTACTTC. Amino acids: CASSLQDTVYEQYF. The variable domain in full, completed from reference TRBV18 and TRBJ2-7, reads NAGVMQNPRHLVRRRGQEARLRCSPMKGHSHVYWYRQLPEEGLKFMVYLQKENIIDESGMPKERFSAEFPKEGPSILRIQQVVRGDSAAYFCASSLQDTVYEQYFGPGTRLTVT.

The V and J genes are TRBV7-8 and TRBJ2-1; the match to TRBD2 covers 8 bases. The ends lost 1 base at V and 5 bases at J; junction bases unmatched: 10. The germline CDR1 and CDR2 sequences are SGHVS and FQNEAQ. CDR3 length equals 17 residues. DNA for the CDR3: TGTGCCAGCAGCTTAGACCTACGCGGGAGGCGGGACAATGAGCAGTTCTTC. This translates into CASSLDLRGRRDNEQFF.

The CDR3 DNA reads as TGTGCCAGCAGCCAACCAGGGGCGGTTGGCTACACCTTC. Its protein product is CASSQPGAVGYTF. The V call is TRBV3-1 (or the pseudogene TRBV3-2), the J call TRBJ1-2; possibly TRBD1 for D (6 bases). This CDR3 contains 13 residues. The V and J ends lost 2 bases and 7 bases respectively, with 11 bases between them. CDR1 is LGHDT, CDR2 YNNKEL, per germline (reference sequence).

V gene TRBV10-3 combines with J gene TRBJ2-1; no clear D. V shed 0 bases and J shed 8 bases, with 11 bases lying between them. This CDR3 region has 14 residues. Germline assignment: CDR1 ENHRY and CDR2 SYGVKD. CDR3 protein: CAISESRRGDEQFF. Here the CDR3 DNA reads TGTGCCATCAGTGAGTCTCGGAGAGGCGATGAGCAGTTCTTC.

The chain has TRBV18 and TRBJ1-6, with 8 bases aligning to TRBD1. The ends lost 2 bases at V and 7 bases at J; junction bases unmatched: 4. The CDR3 contains 15 residues. Germline CDR1 and CDR2: KGHSH and LQKENI. This chain's CDR3 is CASSPDRGWNSPLHF. Here the CDR3 DNA reads TGTGCCAGCTCACCAGACAGGGGATGGAATTCACCCCTCCACTTT.

The chain carries TRBV2 and TRBJ1-3; TRBD1 matches at 8 bases. From germline, CDR1 is SNHLY and CDR2 FYNNEI. The CDR3 runs 18 residues. V was pared by 8 bases and J by 0 bases, with 15 bases of the junction left unmatched. In DNA, the CDR3 is TGTGCCAGCGGGGGGAGGACAGGGTCGGGAACCTCTGGAAACACCATATATTTT. Its translation is CASGGRTGSGTSGNTIYF.

The count of this clone is one. CDR3 region: CASSITTSGRETQYF. CDR3 in DNA: TGTGCCAGTAGTATAACGACTAGCGGTCGGGAGACCCAGTACTTC. The genes are TRBV19 and TRBJ2-5; 9 bases agree with TRBD2. The germline CDR1 and CDR2 sequences are LNHDA and SQIVND (reference sequence). V was pared by 2 bases and J by 5 bases, with 6 bases of the junction left unmatched. This CDR3 has 15 residues.

This chain joins TRBV7-3 and TRBJ2-5; TRBD2 aligns across 9 bases. Germline CDR1 SGHTA, CDR2 FQGTGA. The CDR3 runs 14 residues. V shed 5 bases and J 5 bases; nucleotides not matched to a gene: 6. CDR3 coding DNA: TGTGCCAGCAGCCCGGGACTAGCTGGTGAGACCCAGTACTTC. It is translated as CASSPGLAGETQYF.

The chain uses TRBV6-5 and TRBJ1-6, with a weak D call TRBD1 (5 bases). Germline V lookup: CDR1 MNHEY, CDR2 SVGAGI. The CDR3 is 12 residues long. V gave up 8 bases and J gave up 9 bases, with 11 bases separating them. CDR3: CASRDLSSPLHF. The CDR3 nucleotides read TGTGCCAGCCGGGACTTAAGTTCACCCCTCCACTTT.

The CDR3 nucleotides read TGTGCCAGCAGTTACCCGAAGTCGGCGGGGAAGTACGAGCAGTACTTC. Amino acid sequence: CASSYPKSAGKYEQYF. The chain uses TRBV6-5 and TRBJ2-7; a weak D match, TRBD2 (6 bases). The V end was cut by 2 bases, the J end by 4 bases, with 18 bases between. CDR3 length equals 16 residues. Germline CDR1 MNHEY, CDR2 SVGAGI.

The rearrangement links TRBV7-2 to TRBJ2-7, with D perhaps matching TRBD2 (5 bases). The CDR3 sequence is 14 residues long. CDR1 is SGHTA, CDR2 FQGNSA, per germline. Trimming stripped 7 bases from V and 6 bases from J, with 19 bases between. This CDR3 is CASTASSFAGEQYF. The CDR3 nucleotides are TGTGCCAGCACCGCGAGTAGTTTTGCGGGCGAGCAGTACTTC.

V is TRBV10-3 and J is TRBJ2-7; D not resolved. This CDR3 is 13 amino acids long. The germline gives CDR1 ENHRY, CDR2 SYGVKD. V dropped 4 bases and J dropped 6 bases, with 13 bases sitting between them. CDR3 coding DNA: TGTGCCATCAGTGGTCGGAGCTCTGGCGAGCAGTACTTC. Its translation is CAISGRSSGEQYF.

This chain links TRBV6-5 with TRBJ1-1, with D maybe TRBD1 (5 bases). The germline gives CDR1 MNHEY, CDR2 SVGAGI. The CDR3 contains 14 residues. Between the trimmed V and J ends, which lost 7 bases and 5 bases, there was a span of 17 bases. The CDR3 DNA sequence: TGTGCCAGCAACGGGGGGTCTTATGGAACTGAAGCTTTCTTT. Protein product: CASNGGSYGTEAFF.

The chain carries TRBV9 and TRBJ1-6; D gene uncertain. Trimming took 4 bases from V and 8 from J, leaving 13 bases between them. This CDR3 contains 14 residues. Germline assignment: CDR1 SGDLS and CDR2 YYNGEE. The CDR3 sequence is CASSLADSHSPLHF. The CDR3 DNA follows: TGTGCCAGCAGCCTGGCGGATTCACATTCACCCCTCCACTTT.

V gene TRBV6-5 combines with J gene TRBJ1-1, with a possible D match to TRBD1 (6 bases). Deletions cut 0 bases from V and 4 bases from J, with 15 bases between. The CDR3 has 16 amino acids. Germline loops: CDR1 MNHEY, CDR2 SVGAGI. CDR3 in amino acids: CASSYSSGGPVTEAFF. Here the CDR3 DNA reads TGTGCCAGCAGTTACTCCTCGGGGGGGCCGGTCACTGAAGCTTTCTTT.

This chain links TRBV2 with TRBJ1-6; 10 positions agree with TRBD1. In germline, CDR1 is SNHLY, CDR2 FYNNEI. V shed 4 bases and J 8 bases; nucleotides not matched to a gene: 5. CDR3 length: 15 residues. In nucleotides, the CDR3 is TGTGCCAGCAGTGGTTCCGGGACAGGGGATTCACCCCTCCACTTT. As protein: CASSGSGTGDSPLHF.

V and J are TRBV27 and TRBJ2-7; 7 nucleotides line up with TRBD1. CDR3 length equals 16 residues. Germline V lookup: CDR1 MNHEY, CDR2 SMNVEV (reference sequence). V lost 11 bases and J lost 0; bases outside the gene matches: 16. The CDR3 loop is CALMDQGTASSYEQYF. The DNA of the CDR3 is TGTGCCCTAATGGACCAAGGGACAGCCAGCTCCTACGAGCAGTACTTC.

This clone occurred once. V is TRBV12-5 and J is TRBJ2-7, with D possibly TRBD2 on 6 matching bases. The germline V gene has CDR1 LGHNT and CDR2 FRNRAP. Trimming took off 5 bases at V and 2 bases at J, with 16 bases between the two ends. The CDR3 has 15 residues. CDR3 sequence (DNA): TGTGCTAGTGGTGCATTCGGGAGCGAGACCTACGAGCAGTACTTC. Amino acid sequence: CASGAFGSETYEQYF.

The genes are TRBV2 and TRBJ1-5; D is perhaps TRBD1 (5 bases). Trimming removed 3 bases from V and 6 bases from J, with 15 bases in between. Germline assignment: CDR1 SNHLY and CDR2 FYNNEI. This CDR3 contains 15 residues. CDR3 sequence reads: CASSDPAGMSQPQHF. The DNA of the CDR3 is TGTGCCAGCAGTGACCCGGCAGGGATGAGTCAGCCCCAGCATTTT.

This chain uses TRBV27 with TRBJ2-1, with D possibly matching TRBD1 (6 bases). This CDR3 has 11 residues. The V gene lost 6 bases and the J gene lost 11 bases, with 11 bases spanning the gap. Germline CDR1 MNHEY, CDR2 SMNVEV (reference sequence). The CDR3 region is CASSQTGKQFF. CDR3 bases: TGTGCCAGCAGCCAAACAGGGAAGCAGTTCTTC.

V gene TRBV6-5 combines with J gene TRBJ2-1; TRBD2 matches at 7 bases. Germline V gene data show CDR1 as MNHEY and CDR2 as SVGAGI. V trimming: 6 bases; J trimming: 7 bases; junction bases outside the gene matches: 9. The CDR3 length is 14 residues. CDR3 coding DNA: TGTGCCAGCAGCGTAAGCGGGATAGGGAATGAGCAGTTCTTC. Its protein is CASSVSGIGNEQFF.

This rearrangement joins TRBV18 to TRBJ2-2, with 7 bases identical to TRBD2. This CDR3 has 16 residues. In germline, CDR1 is KGHSH, CDR2 LQKENI. Unmatched junction bases numbered 5, after V lost 4 bases and J lost 0 bases. CDR3 sequence: CASSQSGTTNTGELFF. Written as DNA, the CDR3 is TGTGCCAGCTCACAATCGGGGACTACGAACACCGGGGAGCTGTTTTTT.

The gene calls are TRBV28 and TRBJ1-1; 8 bases match TRBD1. This CDR3 is built from 14 residues. J was trimmed by 5 bases and V by 1 base; bases with no gene match: 3. CDR1 is MDHEN, CDR2 SYDVKM, per germline. The CDR3 is CASSLFRQGTEAFF. CDR3 DNA: TGTGCCAGCAGTTTATTTCGACAGGGGACTGAAGCTTTCTTT. The full variable domain, rest sourced from reference TRBV28 and TRBJ1-1, is DVKVTQSSRYLVKRTGEKVFLECVQDMDHENMFWYRQDPGLGLRLIYFSYDVKMKEKGDIPEGYSVSREKKERFSLILESASTNQTSMYLCASSLFRQGTEAFFGQGTRLTVV.